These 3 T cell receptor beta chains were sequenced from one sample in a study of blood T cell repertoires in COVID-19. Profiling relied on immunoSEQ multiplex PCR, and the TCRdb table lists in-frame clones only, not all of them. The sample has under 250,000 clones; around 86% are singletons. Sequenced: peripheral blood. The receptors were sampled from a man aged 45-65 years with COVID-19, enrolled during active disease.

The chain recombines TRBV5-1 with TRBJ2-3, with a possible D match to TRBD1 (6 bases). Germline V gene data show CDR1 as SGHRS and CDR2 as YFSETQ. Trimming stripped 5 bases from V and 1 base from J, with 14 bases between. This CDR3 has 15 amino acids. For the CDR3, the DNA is TGCGCCAGCAGTTCCAGGACAGCGGGCACAGATACGCAGTATTTT. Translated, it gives CASSSRTAGTDTQYF.

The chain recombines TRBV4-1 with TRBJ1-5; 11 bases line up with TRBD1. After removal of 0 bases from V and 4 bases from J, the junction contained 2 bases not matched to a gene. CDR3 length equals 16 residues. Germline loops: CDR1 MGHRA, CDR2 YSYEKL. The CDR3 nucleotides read TGCGCCAGCAGCCAAGACCGGGACAGGGGGAATCAGCCCCAGCATTTT. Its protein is CASSQDRDRGNQPQHF.

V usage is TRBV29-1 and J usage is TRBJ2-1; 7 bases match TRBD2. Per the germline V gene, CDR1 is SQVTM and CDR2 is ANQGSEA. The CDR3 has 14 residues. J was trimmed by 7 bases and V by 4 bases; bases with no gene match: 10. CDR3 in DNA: TGCAGCGTTGTTTGGCGGGAGTTTATTAATGAGCAGTTCTTC. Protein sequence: CSVVWREFINEQFF.